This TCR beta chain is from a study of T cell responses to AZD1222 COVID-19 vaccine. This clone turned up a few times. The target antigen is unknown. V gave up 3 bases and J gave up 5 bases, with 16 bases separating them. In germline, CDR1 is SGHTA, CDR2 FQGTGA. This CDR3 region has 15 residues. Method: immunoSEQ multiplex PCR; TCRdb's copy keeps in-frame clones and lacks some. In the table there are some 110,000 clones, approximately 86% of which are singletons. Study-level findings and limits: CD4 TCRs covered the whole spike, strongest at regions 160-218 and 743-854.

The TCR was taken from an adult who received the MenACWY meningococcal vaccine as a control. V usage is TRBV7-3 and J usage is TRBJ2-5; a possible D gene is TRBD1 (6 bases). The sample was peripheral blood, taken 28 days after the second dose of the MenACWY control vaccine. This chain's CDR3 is CASSFGAGAGETQYF. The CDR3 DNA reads TGTGCCAGCAGCTTTGGGGCAGGGGCTGGGGAGACCCAGTACTTC.